The 8 T cell receptor beta chains presented below share a single source sample, sequenced in a study of cytomegalovirus exposure and HLA in healthy donors. PCR employed 60 Vbeta and 13 Jbeta primers. Measured with immunoSEQ multiplex PCR; TCRdb has only the in-frame clones, and not every one. This sample has nearly 300,000 clones, with roughly 88% found just once. The sequenced material came from PBMCs. The origin of the receptors is a man aged 35 to 55 in good health and CMV-seropositive.

V usage is TRBV7-2 and J usage is TRBJ2-1; 9 bases agree with TRBD2. V shed 5 bases, J shed 6 bases, and the junction held 8 bases outside the gene matches. CDR1 and CDR2 (germline): SGHTA, FQGNSA. The CDR3 covers 15 residues. The CDR3 bases are TGTGCCAGCAGCGGGTCCGGGACTAGCCGCAATGAGCAGTTCTTC. Protein sequence: CASSGSGTSRNEQFF. Full variable domain (rest looked up from reference TRBV7-2 and TRBJ2-1): GAGVSQSPSNKVTEKGKDVELRCDPISGHTALYWYRQSLGQGLEFLIYFQGNSAPDKSGLPSDRFSAERTGGSVSTLTIQRTQQEDSAVYLCASSGSGTSRNEQFFGPGTRLTVL.

The chain combines TRBV28 with TRBJ2-7, with TRBD1 identical over 9 bases. The CDR3 runs 16 residues. The germline CDR1 and CDR2 sequences are MDHEN and SYDVKM. The J segment lost 2 bases and the V segment lost 4 bases, leaving 9 bases of the junction unmatched. CDR3 sequence: CASSSIGDRVPYEQYF. DNA of the CDR3: TGTGCCAGCAGTTCAATAGGGGACAGGGTACCCTACGAGCAGTACTTC.

The chain carries TRBV7-8 and TRBJ2-1, with 8 positions matching TRBD2. The CDR3 length is 15 residues. V lost 1 base to trimming and J lost 7 bases; unmatched junction nucleotides: 6. Germline V gives CDR1 SGHVS, CDR2 FQNEAQ. The chain's CDR3 is CASSLDGRATNEQFF. CDR3 DNA sequence: TGTGCCAGCAGCTTAGACGGGAGGGCCACAAATGAGCAGTTCTTC.

V usage is TRBV28 and J usage is TRBJ2-3, with D possibly TRBD2 on 6 matching bases. From germline, CDR1 is MDHEN and CDR2 SYDVKM. The CDR3 consists of 13 residues. Trimming pared 2 bases from V and 6 bases from J, leaving 9 bases between. CDR3 sequence reads: CASSLRLEDTQYF. The CDR3 DNA is TGTGCCAGCAGTTTAAGACTAGAGGATACGCAGTATTTT.

With respect to this clone: Different DNA sequences within this sample yield the same CDR3. The chain has TRBV27 and TRBJ2-3, with D maybe TRBD2 (5 bases). Germline-derived CDR1 and CDR2 are MNHEY and SMNVEV (reference sequence). The germline V and J ends were trimmed by 3 bases and 0 bases, with 7 bases remaining between them. The CDR3 length is 14 residues. Here the CDR3 reads CASSLSGSTDTQYF. DNA of the CDR3: TGTGCCAGCAGTTTGAGCGGTAGCACAGATACGCAGTATTTT.

This chain uses TRBV5-6 with TRBJ2-7, with D perhaps TRBD2 (5 bases). Trimming took off 0 bases at V and 6 bases at J, with 16 bases between the two ends. Looked up from germline, CDR1 is SGHDT and CDR2 is YYEEEE. CDR3 length: 15 amino acids. This CDR3 reads CASSLDGSLLGEQYF. CDR3 sequence (DNA): TGTGCCAGCAGCTTGGATGGGAGCCTTCTTGGCGAGCAGTACTTC. Using reference TRBV5-6 and TRBJ2-7 for the parts outside the CDR3, the full variable domain is DAGVTQSPTHLIKTRGQQVTLRCSPKSGHDTVSWYQQALGQGPQFIFQYYEEEERQRGNFPDRFSGHQFPNYSSELNVNALLLGDSALYLCASSLDGSLLGEQYFGPGTRLTVT.

The gene calls are TRBV7-8 and TRBJ2-7, with 7 bases that match TRBD2. J gave up 1 base and V 5 bases, and 8 bases lay outside the gene matches. The CDR3 totals 15 residues. Germline assignment: CDR1 SGHVS and CDR2 FQNEAQ. The CDR3 sequence is CASSPPAGASYEQYF. The DNA of the CDR3 is TGTGCCAGCAGCCCTCCGGCGGGAGCTTCCTACGAGCAGTACTTC.

CDR3 sequence reads: CASSTGLNTEAFF. The CDR3 nucleotides read TGTGCCAGCAGTACAGGTCTGAACACTGAAGCTTTCTTT. The V gene is TRBV28, the J gene TRBJ1-1; D may be TRBD1 (5 bases). Looked up from germline, CDR1 is MDHEN and CDR2 is SYDVKM. This CDR3 comprises 13 residues. V was cut by 5 bases and J by 0 bases, with 7 bases left in between. Combining the CDR3 with reference TRBV28 and TRBJ1-1 gives the whole variable domain DVKVTQSSRYLVKRTGEKVFLECVQDMDHENMFWYRQDPGLGLRLIYFSYDVKMKEKGDIPEGYSVSREKKERFSLILESASTNQTSMYLCASSTGLNTEAFFGQGTRLTVV.